These 4 T cell receptor beta chains were all obtained from the same sample, sequenced in a study of shared clonotypes between healthy human individuals. This table comes from immunoSEQ multiplex PCR, and its TCRdb copy is limited to in-frame clones, with some not included. This sample has hundreds of thousands of clones, with 85% to 95% found just once. Selected positively for CCR7 and CD45RO-negative, naive CD8 cells excluded terminally differentiated effector memory CD45RA+ cells. The sequenced sample was naive CD8+ T cells sorted from blood. These TCRs come from a woman between 25 and 40 years old in good health.

Regarding this clone: Distinct nucleotide sequences in the sample also encode this CDR3. J is TRBJ2-7 and V is TRBV11-2, with no clear D. Germline values: CDR1 SGHAT, CDR2 FQNNGV. CDR3 length: 11 residues. V was clipped by 2 bases and J by 6 bases, with 5 bases between them. The CDR3 region is CASSLSGEQYF. CDR3 sequence (DNA): TGTGCCAGCAGCTTATCGGGCGAGCAGTACTTC.

The chain employs TRBV27 and TRBJ1-5, with D uncertain. Trimming pared 2 bases from V and 6 bases from J, leaving 14 bases between. CDR3 length: 15 residues. In germline, CDR1 is MNHEY, CDR2 SMNVEV (reference sequence). The CDR3 DNA sequence: TGTGCCAGCAGTTTAAGTGCAGGAAGCCTTCAGCCCCAGCATTTT. Translating it yields CASSLSAGSLQPQHF.

This chain connects TRBV14 to TRBJ2-7; D unresolved. Germline CDR1 and CDR2: SGHDN and FVKESK. Trimming removed 4 bases from V and 1 base from J, with 14 bases in between. The CDR3 is 15 amino acids. DNA for the CDR3: TGTGCCAGCAGCCTCTCACGAGACAATTCCTACGAGCAGTACTTC. The encoded protein is CASSLSRDNSYEQYF.

The rearrangement uses TRBV11-2 and TRBJ1-1; 7 bases agree with TRBD1. The V gene's germline CDR1 is SGHAT and CDR2 FQNNGV. The CDR3 is made up of 15 amino acids. V was pared by 4 bases and J by 5 bases, with 10 bases of the junction left unmatched. The CDR3 nucleotides read TGTGCCAGCAGCTCCTTCGCAACAGGGGAGACTGAAGCTTTCTTT. Translated: CASSSFATGETEAFF.